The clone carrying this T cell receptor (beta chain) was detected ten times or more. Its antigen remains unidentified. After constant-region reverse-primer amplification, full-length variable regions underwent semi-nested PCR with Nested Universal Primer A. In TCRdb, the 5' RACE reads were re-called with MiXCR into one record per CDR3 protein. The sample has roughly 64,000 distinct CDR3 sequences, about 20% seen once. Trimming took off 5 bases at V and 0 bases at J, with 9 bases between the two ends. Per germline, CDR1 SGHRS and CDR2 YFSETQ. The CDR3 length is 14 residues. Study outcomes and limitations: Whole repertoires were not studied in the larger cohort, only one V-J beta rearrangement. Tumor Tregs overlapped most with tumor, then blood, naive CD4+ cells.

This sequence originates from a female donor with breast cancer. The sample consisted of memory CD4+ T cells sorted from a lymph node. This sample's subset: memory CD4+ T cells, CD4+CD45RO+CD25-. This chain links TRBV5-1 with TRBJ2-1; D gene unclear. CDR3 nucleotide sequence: TGCGCCAGCAGGCGTCTGAGCTCCTACAATGAGCAGTTCTTC. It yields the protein CASRRLSSYNEQFF.